Listed here are 2 T cell receptor beta chains from one sample, sequenced in a study of blood T cell repertoires in COVID-19. The table came from immunoSEQ multiplex PCR; TCRdb's copy has only in-frame clones and leaves some out. This repertoire shows under 200,000 clones, more than 80% found once; its top ten account for around 0.5%. The material sequenced was peripheral blood. The receptors shown here come from a man aged 45 to 65 with acute or convalescent COVID-19.

J is TRBJ2-7 and V is TRBV6-5; D might be TRBD2 (5 bases). Trimming took off 6 bases at V and 11 bases at J, with 14 bases between the two ends. CDR3 size: 11 residues. The germline V gene encodes CDR1 MNHEY and CDR2 SVGAGI. Written as DNA, the CDR3 is TGTGCCAGCAGAAGTAACCGGCGGGAGTACGTC. Translating gives CASRSNRREYV.

This clone was recorded once. The chain carries TRBV10-3 and TRBJ1-5, with D possibly matching TRBD1 (6 bases). Germline V gene data show CDR1 as ENHRY and CDR2 as SYGVKD. CDR3 length equals 13 residues. Between the trimmed V and J ends, which lost 8 bases and 0 bases, there was a span of 8 bases. The CDR3 sequence is CAIGDISNQPQHF. The CDR3 DNA follows: TGTGCCATCGGGGACATTAGCAATCAGCCCCAGCATTTT.